This is a list of T cell receptor beta chains from one sample in a study of T cells in Graves' hyperthyroidism and ophthalmopathy. TCRdb analysed the multiplex PCR reads with MiXCR anew, one entry per CDR3 protein. This sample has about 600,000 distinct CDR3 sequences, with around 15% found just once. Input material: blood. The receptors stem from a woman in her thirties or forties with Graves' ophthalmopathy. Each CDR3 is given with its conserved first and last residue. Fields, in order: D gene, J gene, clone size, V gene, CDR3 protein, CDR3 DNA. D genes are given only for firm matches. Not every row has a clone size; where given, it reads once, few, many or a size class.

D gene: .
J gene: TRBJ2-3
clone size: .
V gene: TRBV3-1
CDR3 protein: CASSLATDAQYF
CDR3 DNA: TGTGCCAGCAGCCTAGCCACAGATGCGCAGTATTTT

D gene: .
J gene: TRBJ2-2
clone size: many
V gene: TRBV11-3
CDR3 protein: CASSLVYGELFF
CDR3 DNA: TGTGCCAGCAGCTTAGTTTACGGGGAGCTGTTTTTT

D gene: .
J gene: TRBJ1-5
clone size: .
V gene: TRBV10-3
CDR3 protein: CAIGREVGQPQHF
CDR3 DNA: TGTGCCATAGGCAGGGAAGTCGGTCAGCCCCAGCATTTT

D gene: TRBD2
J gene: TRBJ2-3
clone size: many
V gene: TRBV5-1
CDR3 protein: CASSYSGTSGSGTDTQYF
CDR3 DNA: TGCGCCAGCAGCTATTCCGGGACTAGCGGGAGCGGCACAGATACGCAGTATTTT

D gene: .
J gene: TRBJ1-1
clone size: .
V gene: TRBV6-1
CDR3 protein: CAVAGAKMNTEAFF
CDR3 DNA: TGTGCCGTCGCAGGGGCTAAGATGAACACTGAAGCTTTCTTT

D gene: .
J gene: TRBJ1-4
clone size: few
V gene: TRBV5-1
CDR3 protein: CASSLSAATNEKLFF
CDR3 DNA: TGCGCCAGCAGCTTGTCCGCTGCAACTAATGAAAAACTGTTTTTT

D gene: .
J gene: TRBJ1-5
clone size: few
V gene: TRBV2
CDR3 protein: CASGEYHSNQPQHF
CDR3 DNA: TGTGCCAGCGGAGAATATCATAGCAATCAGCCCCAGCATTTT

D gene: .
J gene: TRBJ1-1
clone size: many
V gene: TRBV5-6
CDR3 protein: CASSGGRPNTGFNTEAFF
CDR3 DNA: TGTGCCAGCAGCGGAGGCCGGCCTAATACAGGATTTAACACTGAAGCTTTCTTT

D gene: TRBD1
J gene: TRBJ2-6
clone size: .
V gene: TRBV4-1
CDR3 protein: CASSQGTGVMSGANVLTF
CDR3 DNA: TGCGCCAGCAGCCAAGGGACAGGGGTAATGTCTGGGGCCAACGTCCTGACTTTC

D gene: TRBD2
J gene: TRBJ2-7
clone size: many
V gene: TRBV6-1
CDR3 protein: CASSRDSGSYEQYF
CDR3 DNA: TGTGCCAGCAGCCGCGATAGCGGGAGCTACGAGCAGTACTTC

D gene: .
J gene: TRBJ1-3
clone size: many
V gene: TRBV30
CDR3 protein: CAWNGNSGNTIYF
CDR3 DNA: TGTGCCTGGAACGGGAACTCTGGAAACACCATATATTTT

D gene: .
J gene: TRBJ1-5
clone size: many
V gene: TRBV20-1
CDR3 protein: CSARIPGNLNQPQHF
CDR3 DNA: TGCAGTGCTAGAATCCCAGGAAATTTGAATCAGCCCCAGCATTTT

D gene: .
J gene: TRBJ2-2
clone size: .
V gene: TRBV24-1
CDR3 protein: CATSDEKTGELFF
CDR3 DNA: TGTGCCACCAGTGATGAAAAGACCGGGGAGCTGTTTTTT

D gene: .
J gene: TRBJ2-3
clone size: few
V gene: TRBV18
CDR3 protein: CASSSQQPDTQYF
CDR3 DNA: TGTGCCAGCTCATCACAACAGCCAGATACGCAGTATTTT

D gene: TRBD1
J gene: TRBJ2-2
clone size: many
V gene: TRBV12-3/TRBV12-4
CDR3 protein: CASRGTGDNTGELFF
CDR3 DNA: TGTGCCAGCAGGGGGACAGGAGACAACACCGGGGAGCTGTTTTTT

D gene: .
J gene: TRBJ1-1
clone size: .
V gene: TRBV12-3/TRBV12-4
CDR3 protein: CASSLAQSQGSEAFF
CDR3 DNA: TGTGCCAGCAGTTTAGCGCAGTCCCAGGGCTCTGAAGCTTTCTTT

D gene: .
J gene: TRBJ2-7
clone size: many
V gene: TRBV28
CDR3 protein: CASSTGYARGYEQYF
CDR3 DNA: TGTGCCAGCAGTACTGGGTACGCTCGGGGCTACGAGCAGTACTTC

D gene: .
J gene: TRBJ2-1
clone size: few
V gene: TRBV7-8
CDR3 protein: CASSKTTGSIYNEQFF
CDR3 DNA: TGTGCCAGCAGCAAAACCACGGGATCGATCTACAATGAGCAGTTCTTC

D gene: TRBD2
J gene: TRBJ2-3
clone size: few
V gene: TRBV2
CDR3 protein: CASSERTSGGLLSTDTQYF
CDR3 DNA: TGTGCCAGCAGTGAGCGGACTAGCGGGGGGCTATTAAGCACAGATACGCAGTATTTT

D gene: .
J gene: TRBJ1-3
clone size: .
V gene: TRBV29-1
CDR3 protein: CSVRFGGENTIYF
CDR3 DNA: TGCAGCGTTCGTTTTGGAGGGGAAAACACCATATATTTT

D gene: .
J gene: TRBJ2-3
clone size: .
V gene: TRBV29-1
CDR3 protein: CSVEEPSDTQYF
CDR3 DNA: TGCAGCGTTGAAGAGCCGTCAGATACGCAGTATTTT

D gene: TRBD2
J gene: TRBJ2-5
clone size: many
V gene: TRBV6-1
CDR3 protein: CASSGLAALETQYF
CDR3 DNA: TGTGCCAGCAGCGGACTAGCGGCACTGGAGACCCAGTACTTC

D gene: .
J gene: TRBJ2-2
clone size: .
V gene: TRBV5-1
CDR3 protein: CASSSPSDGRAGELFF
CDR3 DNA: TGCGCCAGCAGCTCCCCGTCTGATGGACGGGCCGGGGAGCTGTTTTTT

D gene: .
J gene: TRBJ1-4
clone size: .
V gene: TRBV12-5
CDR3 protein: CASGLVGAVGEKLFF
CDR3 DNA: TGTGCTAGTGGTTTGGTAGGCGCAGTCGGTGAAAAACTGTTTTTT

D gene: TRBD2
J gene: TRBJ2-1
clone size: many
V gene: TRBV11-2
CDR3 protein: CASSQSGRGVYNEQFF
CDR3 DNA: TGTGCCAGCAGCCAGAGCGGGCGGGGGGTTTACAATGAGCAGTTCTTC

D gene: .
J gene: TRBJ2-5
clone size: many
V gene: TRBV7-7
CDR3 protein: CASSLMAGRTQYF
CDR3 DNA: TGTGCTAGCAGCTTAATGGCGGGACGGACCCAGTACTTC